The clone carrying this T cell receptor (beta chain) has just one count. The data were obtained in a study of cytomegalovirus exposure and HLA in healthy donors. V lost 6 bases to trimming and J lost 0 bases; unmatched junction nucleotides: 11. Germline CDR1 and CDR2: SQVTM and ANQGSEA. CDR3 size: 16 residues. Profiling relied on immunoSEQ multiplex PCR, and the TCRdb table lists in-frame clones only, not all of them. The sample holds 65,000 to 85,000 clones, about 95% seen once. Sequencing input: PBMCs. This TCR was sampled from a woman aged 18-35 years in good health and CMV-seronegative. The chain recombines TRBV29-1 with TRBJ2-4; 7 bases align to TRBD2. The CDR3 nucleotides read TGCAGCGTCCTAGGCGGGCTAGCGGTAGCCAAAAACATTCAGTACTTC. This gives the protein CSVLGGLAVAKNIQYF. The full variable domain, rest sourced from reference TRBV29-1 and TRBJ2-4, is SAVISQKPSRDICQRGTSLTIQCQVDSQVTMMFWYRQQPGQSLTLIATANQGSEATYESGFVIDKFPISRPNLTFSTLTVSNMSPEDSSIYLCSVLGGLAVAKNIQYFGAGTRLSVL.